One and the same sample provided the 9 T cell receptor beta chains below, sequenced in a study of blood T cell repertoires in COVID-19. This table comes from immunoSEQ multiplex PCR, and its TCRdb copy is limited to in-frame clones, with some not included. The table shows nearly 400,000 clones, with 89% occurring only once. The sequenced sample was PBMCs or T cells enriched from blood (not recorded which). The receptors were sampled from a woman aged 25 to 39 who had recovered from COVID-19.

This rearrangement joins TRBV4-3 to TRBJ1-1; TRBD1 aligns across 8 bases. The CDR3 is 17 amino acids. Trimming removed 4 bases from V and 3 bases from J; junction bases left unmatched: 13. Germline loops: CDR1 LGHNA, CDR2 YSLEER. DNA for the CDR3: TGCGCCAGCAGCCTAGGACCGCCGGACAGGGCGTACACTGAAGCTTTCTTT. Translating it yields CASSLGPPDRAYTEAFF.

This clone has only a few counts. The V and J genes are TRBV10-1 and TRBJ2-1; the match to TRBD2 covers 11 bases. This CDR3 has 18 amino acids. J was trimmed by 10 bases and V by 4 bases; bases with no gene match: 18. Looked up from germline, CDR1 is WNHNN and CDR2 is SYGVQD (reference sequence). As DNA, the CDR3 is TGCGCCAGCAGTGTTAACCTTCGGGCTAGCGGGGGGTATCGGGAGCAGTTCTTC. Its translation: CASSVNLRASGGYREQFF.

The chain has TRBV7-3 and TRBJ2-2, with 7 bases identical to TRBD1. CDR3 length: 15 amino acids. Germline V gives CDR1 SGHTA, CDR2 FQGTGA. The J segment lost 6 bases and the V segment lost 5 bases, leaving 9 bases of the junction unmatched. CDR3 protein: CASSPRQGFAGELFF. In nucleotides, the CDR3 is TGTGCCAGCAGCCCCCGACAGGGATTCGCCGGGGAGCTGTTTTTT.

The CDR3, as DNA: TGTGCCAGTAGTATACTCGCGGAAAACACTGAAGCTTTCTTT. Its translation: CASSILAENTEAFF. The chain links TRBV19 to TRBJ1-1, with D unresolved. The CDR3 is made up of 14 amino acids. Trimming cost V 2 bases and J 2 bases, with 9 bases left between them. Germline V gene sequence: CDR1 LNHDA, CDR2 SQIVND (reference sequence).

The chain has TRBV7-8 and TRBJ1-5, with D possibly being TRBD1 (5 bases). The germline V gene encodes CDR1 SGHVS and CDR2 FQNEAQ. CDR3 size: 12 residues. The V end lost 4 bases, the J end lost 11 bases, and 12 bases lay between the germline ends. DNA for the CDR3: TGTGCCAGCAGCTCTTTCGGGGGGGCCCAGCATTTT. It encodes CASSSFGGAQHF.

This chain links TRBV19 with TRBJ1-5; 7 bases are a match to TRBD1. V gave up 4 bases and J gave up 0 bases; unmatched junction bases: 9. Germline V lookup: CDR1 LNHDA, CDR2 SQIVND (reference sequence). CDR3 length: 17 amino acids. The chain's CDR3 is CASSTQGQTFSNQPQHF. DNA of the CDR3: TGTGCCAGTAGTACCCAGGGACAGACCTTTAGCAATCAGCCCCAGCATTTT. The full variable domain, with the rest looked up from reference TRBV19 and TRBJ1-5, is DGGITQSPKYLFRKEGQNVTLSCEQNLNHDAMYWYRQDPGQGLRLIYYSQIVNDFQKGDIAEGYSVSREKKESFPLTVTSAQKNPTAFYLCASSTQGQTFSNQPQHFGDGTRLSIL.

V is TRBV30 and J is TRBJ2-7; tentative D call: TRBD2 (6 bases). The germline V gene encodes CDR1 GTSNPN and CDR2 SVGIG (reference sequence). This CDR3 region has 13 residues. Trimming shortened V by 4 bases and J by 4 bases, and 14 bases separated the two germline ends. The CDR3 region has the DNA TGTGCCTGGACCACTCTTGGGGGGTACGAGCAGTACTTC. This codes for CAWTTLGGYEQYF.

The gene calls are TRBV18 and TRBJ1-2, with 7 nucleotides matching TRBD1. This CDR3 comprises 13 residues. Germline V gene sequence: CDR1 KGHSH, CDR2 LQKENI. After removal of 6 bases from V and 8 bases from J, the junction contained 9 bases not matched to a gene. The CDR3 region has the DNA TGTGCCAGCTCGTTGGACAGGTCCTTGGGCTACACCTTC. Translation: CASSLDRSLGYTF.

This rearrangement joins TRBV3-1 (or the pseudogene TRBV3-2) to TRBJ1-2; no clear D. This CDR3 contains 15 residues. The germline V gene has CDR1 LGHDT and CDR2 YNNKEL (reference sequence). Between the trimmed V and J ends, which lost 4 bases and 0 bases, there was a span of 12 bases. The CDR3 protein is CASSPRWGANYGYTF. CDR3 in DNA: TGTGCCAGCAGCCCTCGATGGGGAGCTAACTATGGCTACACCTTC.